This is a list of T cell receptor beta chains from one sample in a study of shared clonotypes between healthy human individuals. TCRdb keeps only in-frame clones here, not all; method: immunoSEQ multiplex PCR. The profile covers about 560,000 clones, with 70% to 80% appearing a single time and about 11% taken by the ten largest. What was sequenced was PBMCs. The receptors derive from a woman aged 40 to 49 in good health. Some clones in this sample may be carry-over from other donors' samples. Both conserved end residues are part of each CDR3. A D gene is named only where the DNA matches it firmly. Some rows have no size entry. The others give once, few or many, or a class for an expanded clone.

>TRBD1|TRBV30|NA|TRBJ1-5
CAWSVGTGGEGNQPQHF
TGTGCCTGGAGTGTCGGAACAGGGGGTGAGGGCAATCAGCCCCAGCATTTT
>TRBD1|TRBV27|once|TRBJ1-5
CASSPRTGSNQPQHF
TGTGCCAGCAGTCCGCGGACAGGGTCAAATCAGCCCCAGCATTTT
>TRBD1|TRBV28|NA|TRBJ2-5
CASSIGTGGPSPQYF
TGTGCCAGCAGCATAGGGACAGGGGGCCCCAGTCCCCAGTACTTC
>NA|TRBV5-1|NA|TRBJ2-1
CASSLRRFSSYNEQFF
TGCGCCAGCAGCTTGAGGCGGTTCAGCTCCTACAATGAGCAGTTCTTC
>NA|TRBV27|NA|TRBJ1-1
CASSPQRGTEAFF
TGTGCCAGCAGTCCCCAGCGGGGGACTGAAGCTTTCTTT
>TRBD2|TRBV28|once|TRBJ2-7
CASSSPSGSSYEQYF
TGTGCCAGCAGTTCCCCTAGCGGGAGTTCATACGAGCAGTACTTC
>NA|TRBV9|NA|TRBJ2-7
CASSVGVAPYYEQYF
TGTGCCAGCAGCGTAGGAGTAGCACCGTACTACGAGCAGTACTTC
>TRBD2|TRBV7-8|NA|TRBJ2-7
CASSLEVAGAGYEQYF
TGTGCCAGCAGCTTAGAAGTGGCGGGAGCTGGATACGAGCAGTACTTC
>NA|TRBV19|NA|TRBJ2-5
CASSIGDLQETQYF
TGTGCCAGTAGTATTGGGGACTTGCAAGAGACCCAGTACTTC
>NA|TRBV30|NA|TRBJ1-2
CAWIRDFIGGYTF
TGTGCCTGGATCCGGGATTTCATCGGGGGCTACACCTTC
>NA|TRBV5-1|NA|TRBJ2-7
CASSFGGRSYEQYF
TGCGCCAGCAGCTTTGGAGGGCGTTCCTACGAGCAGTACTTC
>NA|TRBV23-1|many|TRBJ1-2
CASSHQELYGYTF
TGCGCCAGCAGTCATCAGGAACTCTATGGCTACACCTTC
>NA|TRBV6-5|NA|TRBJ2-6
CASSWQKGANVLTF
TGTGCCAGCAGTTGGCAGAAGGGAGCCAACGTCCTGACTTTC
>NA|TRBV19|NA|TRBJ2-5
CASRMAGQETQYF
TGTGCCAGCCGGATGGCGGGCCAAGAGACCCAGTACTTC
>TRBD1|TRBV4-3|NA|TRBJ2-7
CASSQAQTGLYEQYF
TGCGCCAGCAGCCAAGCTCAGACAGGGTTGTACGAGCAGTACTTC
>TRBD1|TRBV4-1|NA|TRBJ1-5
CASSLGQGPQPQHF
TGCGCCAGCAGCCTCGGACAGGGGCCTCAGCCCCAGCATTTT
>NA|TRBV6-1|once|TRBJ1-2
CASSEAQRYYGYTF
TGTGCCAGCAGTGAAGCCCAAAGGTACTATGGCTACACCTTC
>NA|TRBV6-5|NA|TRBJ2-1
CASSYSPQASFDEQFF
TGTGCCAGCAGTTACTCGCCGCAAGCTTCATTCGATGAGCAGTTCTTC
>NA|TRBV5-1|few|TRBJ2-1
CASSPDGARGQFF
TGCGCCAGCAGCCCGGACGGGGCTCGGGGGCAGTTCTTC
>NA|TRBV7-9|NA|TRBJ1-1
CASSSRTVDTEAFF
TGTGCCAGCAGCTCCCGGACAGTGGACACTGAAGCTTTCTTT
>NA|TRBV6-4|once|TRBJ2-2
CASSRSPGTGEPFF
TGTGCCAGCAGTCGGTCGCCGGGTACCGGGGAGCCGTTTTTT
>NA|TRBV2|NA|TRBJ2-3
CASSEEAGHTDTQYF
TGTGCCAGCAGTGAAGAAGCGGGACACACAGATACGCAGTATTTT
>NA|TRBV11-2|NA|TRBJ2-7
CASRRVNLEQYF
TGTGCCAGCCGCCGGGTTAACTTGGAGCAGTACTTC
>TRBD1|TRBV10-3|NA|TRBJ1-5
CAIGGQGRDQPQHF
TGTGCCATCGGGGGACAGGGTCGCGATCAGCCCCAGCATTTT
>NA|TRBV7-3|NA|TRBJ2-3
CASSLGPDRAQYF
TGTGCCAGCAGCTTAGGGCCCGACCGGGCGCAGTATTTT
>TRBD1|TRBV11-3|NA|TRBJ1-1
CASSRQGNTEAFF
TGTGCCAGCAGTCGACAGGGAAACACTGAAGCTTTCTTT
>TRBD2|TRBV6-5|few|TRBJ2-5
CASSYKAGGQETQYF
TGTGCCAGCAGTTACAAAGCGGGAGGACAAGAGACCCAGTACTTC
>TRBD2|TRBV6-4|NA|TRBJ2-7
CASRDSVRTSPLYEQYF
TGTGCCAGCAGAGATAGTGTTCGGACTAGCCCTCTCTACGAGCAGTACTTC
>TRBD2|TRBV29-1|NA|TRBJ2-7
CSVAGGGEQYF
TGCAGCGTTGCGGGCGGGGGTGAGCAGTACTTC
>NA|TRBV6-5|NA|TRBJ2-1
CASSYYHGGGNEQFF
TGTGCCAGCAGTTACTACCATGGGGGTGGGAATGAGCAGTTCTTC
>TRBD1|TRBV5-1|many|TRBJ1-6
CASSPRTGENSPLHF
TGCGCCAGCAGCCCGCGGACAGGGGAAAATTCACCCCTCCACTTT
>TRBD1|TRBV5-1|NA|TRBJ2-7
CASRSTGGASYEQYF
TGCGCCAGCAGATCGACAGGGGGCGCGTCCTACGAGCAGTACTTC
>TRBD1|TRBV6-6|NA|TRBJ1-6
CASTDRGYNSPLHF
TGTGCCAGCACCGACAGGGGTTATAATTCACCCCTCCACTTT
>TRBD2|TRBV2|NA|TRBJ2-2
CASSGDRGLAGESGELFF
TGTGCCAGCTCCGGGGACAGGGGACTAGCGGGAGAGTCCGGGGAGCTGTTTTTT
>TRBD2|TRBV9|few|TRBJ2-1
CASSVIAGTQVEQFF
TGTGCCAGCAGCGTTATAGCGGGAACGCAGGTTGAGCAGTTCTTC
>NA|TRBV7-9|once|TRBJ2-5
CASSLGQFATQYF
TGTGCCAGCAGCTTAGGACAGTTTGCGACCCAGTACTTC
>TRBD1|TRBV2|many|TRBJ2-7
CASSAGGSEQYF
TGTGCCAGCAGTGCAGGGGGTAGCGAGCAGTACTTC
>NA|TRBV7-9|few|TRBJ1-4
CASSSRATRNEKLFF
TGTGCCAGCAGCTCGAGGGCCACCCGTAATGAAAAACTGTTTTTT
>TRBD1|TRBV7-9|NA|TRBJ2-7
CASSYYRDRSYEQYF
TGTGCCAGCAGCTATTACCGGGACAGGTCCTACGAGCAGTACTTC
>NA|TRBV19|NA|TRBJ2-2
CASSIWSSSTGELFF
TGTGCCAGTAGTATATGGAGTAGTAGCACCGGGGAGCTGTTTTTT
>NA|TRBV11-3|NA|TRBJ2-2
CASSVGDGELFF
TGTGCCAGCAGCGTCGGTGACGGGGAGCTGTTTTTT
>TRBD2|TRBV7-8|NA|TRBJ2-7
CASSLAYGEGKQTYEQYF
TGTGCCAGCAGCTTAGCCTATGGGGAGGGGAAACAAACCTACGAGCAGTACTTC
>TRBD2|TRBV2|NA|TRBJ2-3
CASSAGREDTDTQYF
TGTGCCAGCAGTGCAGGGCGGGAGGACACAGATACGCAGTATTTT
>NA|TRBV5-5|once|TRBJ2-4
CASSLGGAAKNIQYF
TGTGCCAGCAGCTTGGGAGGGGCCGCCAAAAACATTCAGTACTTC
>TRBD2|TRBV29-1|NA|TRBJ2-3
CSVALAGEADTQYF
TGCAGCGTTGCCCTAGCGGGAGAGGCAGATACGCAGTATTTT
>TRBD1|TRBV6-6|NA|TRBJ2-3
CASSIRTGGGTDTQYF
TGTGCCAGCAGTATACGGACAGGGGGGGGGACAGATACGCAGTATTTT
>TRBD1|TRBV5-1|NA|TRBJ2-5
CASSLAPTGAEETQYF
TGCGCCAGCAGCTTGGCGCCGACAGGGGCAGAAGAGACCCAGTACTTC
>NA|TRBV6-1|NA|TRBJ1-3
CASSANRVLSGNTIYF
TGTGCCAGCAGTGCCAACAGGGTGCTCTCTGGAAACACCATATATTTT
>TRBD1|TRBV5-1|NA|TRBJ2-5
CASSLFGTGDQETQYF
TGCGCCAGCAGCTTGTTTGGGACAGGGGACCAAGAGACCCAGTACTTC
>NA|TRBV5-1|NA|TRBJ2-7
CASSLQVAGTYEQYF
TGCGCCAGCAGCTTGCAGGTGGCAGGGACCTACGAGCAGTACTTC
>TRBD2|TRBV30|NA|TRBJ2-3
CAWALADTDTQYF
TGTGCCTGGGCCCTAGCGGACACAGATACGCAGTATTTT
>NA|TRBV5-4|NA|TRBJ2-7
CASSLTDSYEQYF
TGTGCCAGCAGCTTGACAGACTCCTACGAGCAGTACTTC
>TRBD1|TRBV10-3|NA|TRBJ2-3
CAISRDRGGSDTQYF
TGTGCCATCAGTCGGGACAGGGGAGGATCAGATACGCAGTATTTT
>TRBD1|TRBV5-5|NA|TRBJ2-5
CASSVRQGSETQYF
TGTGCCAGCAGCGTCAGACAGGGGAGCGAGACCCAGTACTTC